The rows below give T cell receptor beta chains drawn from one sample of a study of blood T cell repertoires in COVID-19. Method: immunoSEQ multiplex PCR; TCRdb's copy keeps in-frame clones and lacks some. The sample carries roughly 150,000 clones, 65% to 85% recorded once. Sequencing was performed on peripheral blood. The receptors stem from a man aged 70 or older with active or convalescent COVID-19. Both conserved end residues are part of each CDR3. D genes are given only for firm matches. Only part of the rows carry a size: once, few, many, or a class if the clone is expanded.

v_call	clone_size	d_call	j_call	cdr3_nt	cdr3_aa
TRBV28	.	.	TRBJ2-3	TGTGCCAGCCTTGTGCAGAACACAGATACGCAGTATTTT	CASLVQNTDTQYF
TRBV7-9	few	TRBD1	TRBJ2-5	TGTGCCAGCAGCGGAGGCAGGGGGCGCGGGGAGACCCAGTACTTC	CASSGGRGRGETQYF
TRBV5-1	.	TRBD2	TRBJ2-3	TGCGCCAGCAGCTTGGATCCCTTAGGGGCTAGCGGGGATACGCAGTATTTT	CASSLDPLGASGDTQYF
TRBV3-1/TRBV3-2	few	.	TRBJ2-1	TGTGCCAGCAGCCAAGAAAAGTGGAGCTCCTACAATGAGCAGTTCTTC	CASSQEKWSSYNEQFF
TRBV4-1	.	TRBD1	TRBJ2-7	TGCGCCAGCAGCCACTTTTCAGGGACAGGGGACTACGAGCAGTACTTC	CASSHFSGTGDYEQYF
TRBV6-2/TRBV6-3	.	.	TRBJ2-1	TGTGCCAGCAGTTACTCGGGGGCTACAATCAATGAGCAGTTCTTC	CASSYSGATINEQFF
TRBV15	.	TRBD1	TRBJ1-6	TGTGCCACCAGCAGAGAAGGGGGCAGGCCCAATTCACCCCTCCACTTT	CATSREGGRPNSPLHF
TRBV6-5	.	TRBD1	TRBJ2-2	TGTGCCAGCATGGCCCACAGGGGGACCGGGGAGCTGTTTTTT	CASMAHRGTGELFF
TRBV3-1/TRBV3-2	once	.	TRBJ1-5	TGTGCCAGCAGCCCAGGGAATCAGCCCCAGCATTTT	CASSPGNQPQHF
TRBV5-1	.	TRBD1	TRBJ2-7	TGCGCCAGCAGCCTGACGACAGGGACGAGTGCCTACGAGCAGTACTTC	CASSLTTGTSAYEQYF
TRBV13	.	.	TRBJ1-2	TGTGCCAGCAGCCCTTCCAACTCAGGGTTGCGGGGCTACACCTTC	CASSPSNSGLRGYTF
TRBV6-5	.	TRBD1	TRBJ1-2	TGTGCCAGCAGCCAACGGCGGAACAGGGGGGATGGCTACACCTTC	CASSQRRNRGDGYTF
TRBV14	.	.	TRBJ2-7	TGTGCCAGCAGCCAACAGTACTACGAGCAGTACTTC	CASSQQYYEQYF
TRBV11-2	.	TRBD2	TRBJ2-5	TGTGCCAGCAGCCCTCTCCCCCTAGCGGGACTCCGGGAGACCCAGTACTTC	CASSPLPLAGLRETQYF
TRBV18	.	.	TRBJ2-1	TGTGCCAGCTCACTTTCTACAGGGCAGGGTGAGCAGTTCTTC	CASSLSTGQGEQFF
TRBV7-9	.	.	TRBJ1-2	TGTGCCAGCAGCTTAAGGGCAGGGGAAAAAGATGGCTACACCTTC	CASSLRAGEKDGYTF
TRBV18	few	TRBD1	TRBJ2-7	TGTGCCAGCTCTCGCAGGGACAGCTCCTACGAGCAGTACTTC	CASSRRDSSYEQYF
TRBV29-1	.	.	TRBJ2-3	TGCAGCGTTGAAGATCCGGCGGGATCAGATACGCAGTATTTT	CSVEDPAGSDTQYF
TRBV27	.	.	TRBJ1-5	TGTGCCAGCAGTACAGGTATGAGCAATCAGCCCCAGCATTTT	CASSTGMSNQPQHF
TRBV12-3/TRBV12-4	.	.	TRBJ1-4	TGTGCCAGCAGGGTTGGGGGGGAAAAACTGTTTTTT	CASRVGGEKLFF
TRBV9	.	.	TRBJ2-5	TGTGCCAGCAGCGGGGGCAGCCGAGAGACCCAGTACTTC	CASSGGSRETQYF
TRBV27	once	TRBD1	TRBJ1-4	TGTGCCAGCAGTCGCGGACAGGGAACTGAAAAACTGTTTTTT	CASSRGQGTEKLFF
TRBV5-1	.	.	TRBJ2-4	TGCGCCAGCAGCTTAGGAGACGCGGTCATAGCCAAAAACATTCAGTACTTC	CASSLGDAVIAKNIQYF
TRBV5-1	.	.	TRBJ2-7	TGCGCCAGCAGCTCCCCCTCGGACGAGCAGTACTTC	CASSSPSDEQYF
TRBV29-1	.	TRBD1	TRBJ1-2	TGCAGCGTGGCAGGGGGCGGTGAGGTCTATGGCTACACCTTC	CSVAGGGEVYGYTF
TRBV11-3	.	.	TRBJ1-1	TGTGCCAGCAGCTTCGCGTACGGGGAGGCTGAAGCTTTCTTT	CASSFAYGEAEAFF